Listed below are T cell receptor beta chains from one sample, sequenced in a study of blood T cell repertoires in COVID-19. TCRdb's copy holds only in-frame clones and misses some; the assay was immunoSEQ multiplex PCR. This sample yields some 250,000 clones, of which approximately 88% are seen a single time; 0.8% belongs to the top ten. Sequencing used peripheral blood. The receptors stem from a woman in her thirties with acute or convalescent COVID-19. Each CDR3 is given with its conserved first and last residue. The D gene is left open where the match is weak. Clone sizes are given selectively: once, few, many, or a class where the clone is expanded.

V gene	J gene	clone size	D gene	CDR3 protein	CDR3 DNA
TRBV18	TRBJ2-1	-	TRBD1	CASSERQGMGYNEQFF	TGTGCCAGCTCAGAACGACAGGGGATGGGGTACAATGAGCAGTTCTTC
TRBV19	TRBJ2-1	-	-	CASSTSVFYHEQFF	TGTGCCAGTAGTACTAGCGTCTTTTACCATGAGCAGTTCTTC
TRBV4-3	TRBJ2-1	-	TRBD2	CASSQDLFSGRKSHHEQFF	TGCGCCAGCAGCCAAGATCTGTTTAGCGGGAGGAAGAGTCATCATGAGCAGTTCTTC
TRBV27	TRBJ1-2	-	TRBD1	CASSPQGRYGYTF	TGTGCCAGCAGTCCACAGGGGCGCTATGGCTACACCTTC
TRBV27	TRBJ2-3	-	TRBD1	CASSLDRGATDTQYF	TGTGCCAGCAGTTTAGACAGGGGAGCAACAGATACGCAGTATTTT
TRBV27	TRBJ2-2	-	-	CASSLSTGGTGELFF	TGTGCCAGCAGTTTAAGTACCGGGGGCACCGGGGAGCTGTTTTTT
TRBV14	TRBJ2-5	-	-	CASSGGGQGETQYF	TGTGCCAGCAGCGGGGGCGGCCAAGGGGAGACCCAGTACTTC
TRBV6-1	TRBJ1-5	many	-	CASSDRPVYSNQPQHF	TGTGCCAGCAGTGACAGGCCGGTATATAGCAATCAGCCCCAGCATTTT
TRBV19	TRBJ2-2	-	TRBD2	CASSAALAGAGELFF	TGTGCCAGTAGTGCGGCGTTAGCGGGAGCCGGGGAGCTGTTTTTT
TRBV29-1	TRBJ1-2	-	-	CSVVGGNYGYTF	TGCAGCGTTGTGGGAGGGAACTATGGCTACACCTTC
TRBV9	TRBJ1-6	-	-	CASSVEGQTSPLHF	TGTGCCAGCAGCGTAGAAGGACAGACTTCACCCCTCCACTTT
TRBV19	TRBJ1-2	-	-	CASSIEGFGYYGYTF	TGTGCCAGTAGTATCGAGGGATTTGGGTACTATGGCTACACCTTC
TRBV9	TRBJ2-7	-	TRBD1	CASSVVGQGDEQYF	TGTGCCAGCAGCGTAGTAGGACAGGGTGACGAGCAGTACTTC
TRBV7-9	TRBJ1-1	-	TRBD1	CASSHTRDRGTEAFF	TGTGCCAGCAGTCATACCCGGGACAGGGGCACTGAAGCTTTCTTT
TRBV6-5	TRBJ2-1	-	TRBD2	CASSYTIAGGYDEQFF	TGTGCCAGCAGTTACACGATAGCGGGAGGGTACGATGAGCAGTTCTTC
TRBV19	TRBJ2-3	once	-	CASNRAATDTQYF	TGTGCCAGTAACAGGGCAGCCACAGATACGCAGTATTTT
TRBV29-1	TRBJ2-1	-	-	CSVESAFEQFF	TGCAGCGTTGAATCAGCGTTTGAGCAGTTCTTC
TRBV5-4	TRBJ2-7	-	TRBD2	CASSRGTSGYEQYF	TGTGCCAGCAGCCGTGGGACTAGCGGCTACGAGCAGTACTTC
TRBV29-1	TRBJ2-3	once	-	CSVVRKEGRTDTQYF	TGCAGCGTTGTAAGGAAGGAGGGCCGCACAGATACGCAGTATTTT
TRBV12-3/TRBV12-4	TRBJ2-1	-	-	CASKGLEQFF	TGTGCCAGCAAGGGACTCGAGCAGTTCTTC
TRBV19	TRBJ1-2	-	-	CASSIGVVGGYTF	TGTGCCAGTAGTATCGGTGTGGTCGGGGGCTACACCTTC
TRBV7-6	TRBJ2-3	-	TRBD2	CASSPTSGMTDTQYF	TGTGCCAGCAGCCCCACTAGCGGGATGACAGATACGCAGTATTTT
TRBV2	TRBJ1-1	once	-	CASSVGENTEAFF	TGTGCCAGCAGTGTAGGGGAGAACACTGAAGCTTTCTTT
TRBV5-1	TRBJ2-7	-	-	CASSLRTSSGEQYF	TGCGCCAGCAGCCTTCGAACTTCCTCGGGGGAGCAGTACTTC
TRBV5-4	TRBJ2-7	-	TRBD2	CASRPGLAYLNEQYF	TGTGCCAGCAGACCGGGACTAGCGTATCTAAACGAGCAGTACTTC
TRBV5-1	TRBJ1-1	-	TRBD1	CASSDTQGARAEAFF	TGCGCCAGCAGCGACACACAGGGGGCGAGGGCTGAAGCTTTCTTT
TRBV24-1	TRBJ2-1	-	TRBD1	CATSGTGGDEQFF	TGTGCCACCAGTGGGACAGGGGGTGATGAGCAGTTCTTC
TRBV6-4	TRBJ2-3	-	TRBD2	CASSDSWTSGSDTQYF	TGTGCCAGCAGTGACTCCTGGACTAGCGGGAGTGATACGCAGTATTTT
TRBV19	TRBJ2-3	-	TRBD1	CATNRGAYTDTQYF	TGTGCTACGAACAGGGGAGCCTACACAGATACGCAGTATTTT
TRBV5-6	TRBJ2-3	-	TRBD2	CASSFITGGDTQYF	TGTGCCAGCAGCTTTATAACGGGAGGAGATACGCAGTATTTT
TRBV5-4	TRBJ1-5	-	-	CASRDWGGNQPQHF	TGTGCCAGCAGGGACTGGGGGGGCAATCAGCCCCAGCATTTT
TRBV5-1	TRBJ2-2	few	-	CASSLVPTGNTGELFF	TGCGCCAGCAGCTTGGTCCCGACAGGGAACACCGGGGAGCTGTTTTTT
TRBV2	TRBJ1-6	once	TRBD1	CASKGGTGGDNSPLHF	TGTGCCAGCAAAGGCGGGACAGGGGGTGATAATTCACCCCTCCACTTT
TRBV29-1	TRBJ1-2	-	-	CSVASPNYGYTF	TGCAGCGTTGCTTCCCCGAACTATGGCTACACCTTC
TRBV5-1	TRBJ2-7	-	-	CASSGGLPRYEQYF	TGCGCCAGCAGCGGAGGACTACCCAGGTACGAGCAGTACTTC
TRBV5-4	TRBJ2-7	-	-	CASSSETTSTLEQYF	TGTGCCAGCAGCTCCGAGACAACATCGACCTTAGAGCAGTACTTC
TRBV10-2	TRBJ1-2	few	TRBD1	CASSARTGALGGYTF	TGCGCCAGCAGTGCTAGAACAGGGGCTTTGGGTGGCTACACCTTC
TRBV2	TRBJ2-2	-	-	CASSGGGVGTGELFF	TGTGCCAGCAGTGGGGGGGGCGTGGGCACCGGGGAGCTGTTTTTT
TRBV7-8	TRBJ1-5	-	-	CASSSTGRYSNQPQHF	TGTGCCAGCAGCTCCACAGGGAGATATAGCAATCAGCCCCAGCATTTT
TRBV10-1	TRBJ2-1	-	TRBD2	CASSEAAGAYNEQFF	TGCGCCAGCAGTGAGGCGGCGGGAGCCTACAATGAGCAGTTCTTC
TRBV4-2	TRBJ2-7	few	-	CASSQDRDEQYF	TGTGCCAGCAGCCAAGACAGGGACGAGCAGTACTTC
TRBV12-3/TRBV12-4	TRBJ2-7	-	-	CASSLDRSYEQYF	TGTGCCAGCAGTTTGGACAGATCCTACGAGCAGTACTTC
TRBV6-5	TRBJ1-5	-	-	CASRSGAGNQPQHF	TGTGCCAGCAGGTCAGGGGCTGGGAATCAGCCCCAGCATTTT
TRBV27	TRBJ2-7	once	TRBD2	CASRGLAGVSEQYF	TGTGCCAGCAGAGGACTAGCGGGAGTTTCCGAGCAGTACTTC
TRBV25-1	TRBJ2-7	few	TRBD1	CASSETGVVYEQYF	TGTGCCAGCAGTGAAACAGGGGTGGTCTACGAGCAGTACTTC
TRBV6-6	TRBJ1-1	-	-	CASSYEDTNTEAFF	TGTGCCAGCAGTTACGAAGACACCAACACTGAAGCTTTCTTT
TRBV27	TRBJ2-1	-	-	CASSLVMVRETEQFF	TGTGCCAGCAGTTTAGTTATGGTGAGGGAAACTGAGCAGTTCTTC